This TCR beta chain originates from a study of blood T cell repertoires in COVID-19. Whole-study context: There were acute and convalescent COVID-19 samples, and they came from the United States, Italy and Spain.

Authors' methods: Reference gene primers were amplified, and this amplification served to estimate nucleated cell counts. The assay was immunoSEQ multiplex PCR, and TCRdb's table has in-frame clones only and misses some. That table gives V, J and clone size, and the DNA gave D and trimming. The data contain 150,000 to 200,000 clones, roughly four fifths of them singletons. Trimming pared 2 bases from V and 6 bases from J, leaving 11 bases between. The CDR3 has 14 amino acids. CDR1 is SGHNT and CDR2 is YYREEE in the germline V gene (reference sequence). Seattle patient enrollment occurred during active infection, with longitudinal follow-up thereafter.

The chain uses TRBV5-4 and TRBJ1-4; D remains unclear. The receptor's source is a woman between 65 and 79 years old with COVID-19, enrolled during active disease. Input material: peripheral blood. The CDR3, as DNA: TGTGCCAGCAGCTTTGGCCAGGCCCATGAAAAACTGTTTTTT. This gives the protein CASSFGQAHEKLFF.